This is a list of T cell receptor beta chains from one sample in a study of cytomegalovirus exposure and HLA in healthy donors. Assay used: immunoSEQ multiplex PCR; TCRdb lists only in-frame clones, some missing. The sample comprises around 59,000 clones, around 83% of which are singletons, and about 1.6% rests with the top ten. Sequenced: PBMCs. These receptors originate from a human donor in good health. Both conserved end residues are part of each CDR3. A D gene is named only where the DNA matches it firmly. Where a row states a size, it is once, few, many or the class of an expanded clone; other rows omit it.

D,J,size,V,DNA,CDR3
-,TRBJ2-7,few,TRBV5-6,TGTGCCAGCAGCGCTGACAGAGAGGAGCAGTACTTC,CASSADREEQYF
TRBD1,TRBJ2-7,-,TRBV28,TGTGCCAGCAGTTTGGGGACAGGGGGATTTAAGTCCTACGAGCAGTACTTC,CASSLGTGGFKSYEQYF
-,TRBJ1-1,-,TRBV28,TGTGCCAGCAGCCACCTGACCGCGGGGAACACTGAAGCTTTCTTT,CASSHLTAGNTEAFF
-,TRBJ2-1,-,TRBV7-9,TGTGCCAGCAGCTTAGAGTTGGCTGCGGGATCTTACAATGAGCAGTTCTTC,CASSLELAAGSYNEQFF
-,TRBJ2-7,few,TRBV29-1,TGCAGCGTTGATCTCGGGGTGGGGACGGGGGTGCAGTACTTC,CSVDLGVGTGVQYF
-,TRBJ1-1,-,TRBV27,TGTGCCAGCAGTTTATCTCGGAGGGGGGGGTCGGACACTGAAGCTTTCTTT,CASSLSRRGGSDTEAFF
-,TRBJ2-1,-,TRBV15,TGTGCCACCAGCAGAGATATTACTGACAATGAGCAGTTCTTC,CATSRDITDNEQFF
-,TRBJ1-1,-,TRBV2,TGTGCCAGCAGTGTGAGTATGAGGAACACTGAAGCTTTCTTT,CASSVSMRNTEAFF
-,TRBJ1-6,-,TRBV6-4,TGTGCCAGCAGCCGGGACTCCAATTCACCCCTCCACTTT,CASSRDSNSPLHF
TRBD2,TRBJ2-5,-,TRBV30,TGTGCCTGGGGAAGGACTAGCGGGAGGGTGCGTGAGACCCAGTACTTC,CAWGRTSGRVRETQYF
-,TRBJ1-3,few,TRBV4-3,TGCGCCAGCAGCCAAGATCGGGGAAACACCATATATTTT,CASSQDRGNTIYF
TRBD1,TRBJ1-6,-,TRBV19,TGTGCCAGTAAGGGGGCCGGGAATTCACCCCTCCACTTT,CASKGAGNSPLHF
-,TRBJ1-2,-,TRBV30,TGTGCCTGGAGTGTAGGAGCGTTCTATGGCTACACCTTC,CAWSVGAFYGYTF
TRBD2,TRBJ2-1,few,TRBV4-1,TGCGCCAGCAGCCGCCCCACGGGGGGAATTGGGTACAATGAGCAGTTCTTC,CASSRPTGGIGYNEQFF
TRBD2,TRBJ2-1,-,TRBV7-2,TGTGCCAGCAGCTCCCCCGAGCGGGAGTCCAATGAGCAGTTCTTC,CASSSPERESNEQFF
TRBD1,TRBJ1-2,-,TRBV6-1,TGTGCCAGCAGTGAAGGAACAGGGGGCCACTATGGCTACACCTTC,CASSEGTGGHYGYTF
-,TRBJ1-4,-,TRBV6-1,TGTGCCAGCAGGCAGGGTTCAACTAATGAAAAACTGTTTTTT,CASRQGSTNEKLFF
TRBD2,TRBJ2-7,-,TRBV29-1,TGCAGCGTTGAAACGACTAGCCTGCAGTACTTC,CSVETTSLQYF
-,TRBJ2-5,-,TRBV6-5,TGTGCCAGCAGTTACTCGTTAGGGGCAGAGACCCAGTACTTC,CASSYSLGAETQYF
TRBD2,TRBJ2-1,-,TRBV11-3,TGTGCCAGCAGCTTAGGGGTAGCGGGGCGAAATGAGCAGTTCTTC,CASSLGVAGRNEQFF
TRBD2,TRBJ2-7,-,TRBV27,TGTGCCAGCAGTTTATCGATGGCGGGGACTAGCGGTTACGAGCAGTACTTC,CASSLSMAGTSGYEQYF
TRBD2,TRBJ2-5,-,TRBV15,TGTGCCAGCGGGAGATATGGCCAAGAGACCCAGTACTTC,CASGRYGQETQYF
-,TRBJ2-1,once,TRBV14,TGTGCCAGCAGCCAAGGAGGCCCGACAGTAATCGATGAGCAGTTCTTC,CASSQGGPTVIDEQFF
-,TRBJ1-2,-,TRBV15,TGTGCCACCAGCAGAGATGACAGAGACTACACCTTC,CATSRDDRDYTF
-,TRBJ2-7,-,TRBV15,TGTGCCACCAGCAGAGAACGCGGCAAACGGATATCCTACGAGCAGTACTTC,CATSRERGKRISYEQYF
-,TRBJ2-7,-,TRBV7-9,TGTGCCAGCAGCCCCACGGGTTGGGAGCAGTACTTC,CASSPTGWEQYF
TRBD2,TRBJ2-3,-,TRBV5-1,TGCGCCAGCAGCCTTGGCGGGGGGGCGTCATATACGCAGTATTTT,CASSLGGGASYTQYF
-,TRBJ2-2,-,TRBV10-2,TGCGCCACACTATCCGGGGAGCTGTTTTTT,CATLSGELFF
TRBD1,TRBJ2-1,-,TRBV2,TGTGCCAGCAGCCTCCTCATCTCCCCGGGACAGGGCCCGTTCTTC,CASSLLISPGQGPFF
-,TRBJ1-4,once,TRBV5-1,TGCGCCAGCAGTGCCGGGATCCCCGCAACTAATGAAAAACTGTTTTTT,CASSAGIPATNEKLFF
TRBD2,TRBJ2-5,once,TRBV7-2,TGTGCCAGCAGCTTTGAGTGGCGGGGGGGCCGATGGGAGACCCAGTACTTC,CASSFEWRGGRWETQYF